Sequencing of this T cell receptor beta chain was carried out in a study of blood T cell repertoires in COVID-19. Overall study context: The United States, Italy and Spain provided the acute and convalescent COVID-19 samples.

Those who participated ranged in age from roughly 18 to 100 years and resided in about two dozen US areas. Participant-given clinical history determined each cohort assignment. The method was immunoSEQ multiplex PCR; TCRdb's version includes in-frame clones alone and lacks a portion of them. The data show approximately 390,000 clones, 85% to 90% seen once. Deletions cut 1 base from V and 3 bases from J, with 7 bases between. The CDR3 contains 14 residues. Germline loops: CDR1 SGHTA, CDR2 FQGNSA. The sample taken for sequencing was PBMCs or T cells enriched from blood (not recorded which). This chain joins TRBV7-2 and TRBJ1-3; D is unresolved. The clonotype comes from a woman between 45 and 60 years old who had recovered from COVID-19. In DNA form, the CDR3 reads TGTGCCAGCAGCTTAGATGTTTATGGAAACACCATATATTTT. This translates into CASSLDVYGNTIYF.